These T cell receptor beta chains were read from a single sample in a study of T cells in narcolepsy. Produced via immunoSEQ multiplex PCR; TCRdb's table is partial and in-frame only. This sample has around 32,000 clones, with roughly four fifths found just once. The sample comprised memory (CD45RA-) CD4+ T cells from blood. These receptors all stem from a human donor in good health. Both conserved end residues are part of each CDR3. Each record gives: V gene, J gene, clone size, D gene, CDR3 DNA, CDR3 protein. D genes are given only for firm matches. A row's size may be missing; if present it is once, few, many or a size class.

TRBV4-1,TRBJ1-3,NA,NA,TGCGCCAGCAGCCAAGAGAAAGAGGGGCGCCTGTCCCCCTCTGGAAACACCATATATTTT,CASSQEKEGRLSPSGNTIYF
TRBV25-1,TRBJ1-4,NA,NA,TGTGCCACCACGGACAGCACAACTAATGAAAAACTGTTTTTT,CATTDSTTNEKLFF
TRBV5-6,TRBJ1-1,NA,NA,TGTGCCAGCGGCTTGGACACTGAAGCTTTCTTT,CASGLDTEAFF
TRBV7-9,TRBJ1-2,NA,TRBD1,TGTGCCAGCAGCTTAGTACCGGACAGGGGTGGCTACACCTTC,CASSLVPDRGGYTF
TRBV7-2,TRBJ1-4,few,NA,TGTGCCAGCAGCTTCGGACAGACAACTAATGAAAAACTGTTTTTT,CASSFGQTTNEKLFF
TRBV6-1,TRBJ1-6,NA,NA,TGTGCCAGCAGTCCTACCGGGACGGGAAATTCACCCCTCCACTTT,CASSPTGTGNSPLHF
TRBV27,TRBJ2-1,NA,NA,TGTGCCAGCAGCTTATACGGGCAGGGTGCTAGGGAGCAGTTCTTC,CASSLYGQGAREQFF
TRBV5-6,TRBJ1-1,NA,NA,TGTGCCAGCAGCCGGATTTCGTCGGGTAGTTTCTTT,CASSRISSGSFF
TRBV7-9,TRBJ1-5,few,NA,TGTGCCAGCAGCTTAGCCCGCAGCAATCAGCCCCAGCATTTT,CASSLARSNQPQHF
TRBV7-2,TRBJ1-2,NA,NA,TGTGCCAGCAGCTTGACCTATGGCTACACCTTC,CASSLTYGYTF
TRBV7-9,TRBJ2-6,few,NA,TGTGCCAGCAGCTTAGGGACAACTGGGGCCAACGTCCTGACTTTC,CASSLGTTGANVLTF
TRBV16,TRBJ1-4,once,NA,TGTGCCAGCAGCCAAGTACGAGGCGAAAAACTGTTTTTT,CASSQVRGEKLFF
TRBV19,TRBJ1-6,NA,NA,TGTGCCAGTAGTCGAGACGGGTTTATTGGAACCCTCCACTTT,CASSRDGFIGTLHF
TRBV19,TRBJ2-3,NA,NA,TGTGCCAGTCGCCGGGAGCGCACAGATACGCAGTATTTT,CASRRERTDTQYF
TRBV28,TRBJ1-2,NA,NA,TGTGCCAGCAGGGGGAACAGTCGAAACTATGGCTACACCTTC,CASRGNSRNYGYTF
TRBV27,TRBJ2-2,few,NA,TGTGCCAGCAGTGAGGTGCGGTTCACCGGGGAGCTGTTTTTT,CASSEVRFTGELFF
TRBV2,TRBJ1-3,NA,NA,TGTGCCAGCAAGACCAGGGAGGCCGGAAACACCATATATTTT,CASKTREAGNTIYF
TRBV5-6,TRBJ1-6,NA,NA,TGTGCCAGCAGCCTTGGAGGGGGGTTCTCCTATAATTCACCCCTCCACTTT,CASSLGGGFSYNSPLHF